The next 17 T cell receptor beta chains were all read from a single sample in a study of siplizumab effects on memory and regulatory T cells. Clones were read by immunoSEQ multiplex PCR, and TCRdb kept only the in-frame ones, dropping some. The table lists approximately 52,000 clones, approximately 97% of them singletons, with 0.55% to 0.65% in the top ten. Sequenced: naive CD4+ T cells sorted from blood. The receptors shown here come from a human donor in good health.

The chain uses TRBV7-9 and TRBJ1-1, with D unresolved. The length of the CDR3 is 15 residues. In germline, CDR1 is SEHNR, CDR2 FQNEAQ (reference sequence). Between the trimmed V and J ends, which lost 3 bases and 0 bases, there was a span of 11 bases. The CDR3 sequence is CASSFPRIMNTEAFF. Written as DNA, the CDR3 is TGTGCCAGCAGCTTTCCAAGAATCATGAACACTGAAGCTTTCTTT.

The chain joins TRBV7-2 to TRBJ2-1; the match to TRBD2 covers 14 bases. From germline, CDR1 is SGHTA and CDR2 FQGNSA. This CDR3 is built from 15 residues. Germline trimming cut 4 bases from V and 8 bases from J; bases unmatched to any gene: 4. CDR3 DNA sequence: TGTGCCAGCAGCTCCGGGACTAGCGGGAGTGATGAGCAGTTCTTC. This encodes CASSSGTSGSDEQFF.

The chain carries TRBV6-6 and TRBJ2-3; 7 nucleotides align to TRBD1. After removal of 6 bases from V and 1 base from J, the junction contained 7 bases not matched to a gene. Germline CDR1 reads MNHNY; CDR2 reads SVGAGI (reference sequence). The CDR3 is 15 residues long. CDR3 in amino acids: CASRNHGQGTDTQYF. The CDR3, as DNA: TGTGCCAGCAGAAACCACGGACAGGGCACAGATACGCAGTATTTT.

V usage is TRBV6-5 and J usage is TRBJ2-7, with 12 bases aligning to TRBD2. In germline, CDR1 is MNHEY, CDR2 SVGAGI. The CDR3 length is 14 residues. V gave up 5 bases and J gave up 2 bases; unmatched junction bases: 1. CDR3 residues: CASSRTSGTYEQYF. The DNA of the CDR3 is TGTGCCAGCAGTCGGACTAGCGGGACCTACGAGCAGTACTTC.

V is TRBV7-2 and J is TRBJ1-1; D uncertain. Germline V gene data show CDR1 as SGHTA and CDR2 as FQGNSA. Trimming shortened V by 3 bases and J by 4 bases, and 6 bases separated the two germline ends. The CDR3 totals 12 residues. The CDR3 region has the DNA TGTGCCAGCAGCTTTTTTGTCACTGAAGCTTTCTTT. Translation gives CASSFFVTEAFF.

A single count supports this clone. The genes are TRBV5-6 and TRBJ2-5; TRBD2 agrees at 10 bases. The CDR3 sequence is 17 residues long. The V gene end was trimmed by 4 bases and the J gene end by 1 base; junction bases not matched to a gene: 10. Germline CDR1 and CDR2: SGHDT and YYEEEE. In DNA form, the CDR3 reads TGTGCCAGCAGCCTCTTCCTTAGCGGGAGGATCCAAGAGACCCAGTACTTC. It specifies CASSLFLSGRIQETQYF.

The genes are TRBV6-1 and TRBJ1-3; D is unresolved. Germline CDR1 reads MNHNS; CDR2 reads SASEGT. V lost 1 base and J 2 bases, leaving 9 bases between the germline ends. The CDR3 is 15 amino acids. The CDR3 region is CASSEVGLAGNTIYF. DNA of the CDR3: TGTGCCAGCAGTGAAGTAGGTTTGGCTGGAAACACCATATATTTT.

Only one count was recorded for this clone. The chain employs TRBV7-9 and TRBJ1-4; D is uncertain. Germline CDR1 is SEHNR and CDR2 is FQNEAQ (reference sequence). The CDR3 is 16 amino acids. Trimming pared 7 bases from V and 2 bases from J, leaving 17 bases between. The CDR3: CASKLSQHSTNEKLFF. For the CDR3, the DNA is TGTGCCAGCAAACTATCACAGCATTCCACTAATGAAAAACTGTTTTTT. Looking up the rest from reference TRBV7-9 and TRBJ1-4 gives the full variable domain: DTGVSQNPRHKITKRGQNVTFRCDPISEHNRLYWYRQTLGQGPEFLTYFQNEAQLEKSRLLSDRFSAERPKGSFSTLEIQRTEQGDSAMYLCASKLSQHSTNEKLFFGSGTQLSVL.

This chain uses TRBV19 with TRBJ1-4; no clear D. The CDR3 length is 14 residues. Germline CDR1 is LNHDA and CDR2 is SQIVND (reference sequence). V lost 6 bases and J 2 bases, leaving 10 bases between the germline ends. CDR3 coding DNA: TGTGCCAGTAGCTCAGGAACTACTAATGAAAAACTGTTTTTT. This sequence encodes CASSSGTTNEKLFF.

In its sample, this clone was seen once. The CDR3 is CASSGAVLSGNTIYF. The DNA of the CDR3 is TGTGCCAGCAGTGGGGCAGTACTCTCTGGAAACACCATATATTTT. The chain has TRBV6-5 and TRBJ1-3; D may be TRBD1 (5 bases). The CDR3 contains 15 residues. Germline V lookup: CDR1 MNHEY, CDR2 SVGAGI. V lost 5 bases, J lost 0 bases, and 11 bases lay in between.

This clone was seen a single time. The chain combines TRBV11-3 with TRBJ2-5, with D possibly matching TRBD1 (6 bases). The germline V gene encodes CDR1 SGHNT and CDR2 YENEEA. CDR3 length: 15 amino acids. V shed 1 base and J shed 5 bases, with 14 bases lying between them. The CDR3 loop reads CASSLGGQKGETQYF. CDR3 nucleotide sequence: TGTGCCAGCAGCTTAGGAGGACAGAAGGGGGAGACCCAGTACTTC.

The J gene is TRBJ2-1, the V gene TRBV10-3; possible D gene TRBD1, 6 bases. Germline V gene data show CDR1 as ENHRY and CDR2 as SYGVKD. This CDR3 spans 13 amino acids. Between the trimmed V and J ends, which lost 10 bases and 9 bases, there was a span of 19 bases. The CDR3 coding sequence is TGTGCCACCATAGGACAGATCCTAGGTGAGCAGTTCTTC. Translated: CATIGQILGEQFF.

The chain is built from TRBV4-1 and TRBJ1-4; perhaps TRBD1 as D (5 bases). Trimming took off 4 bases at V and 0 bases at J, with 9 bases between the two ends. CDR1 is MGHRA, CDR2 YSYEKL, per germline. This CDR3 is 15 amino acids long. The CDR3 DNA follows: TGCGCCAGCAGCCCGCAGACAGCAACTAATGAAAAACTGTTTTTT. This translates into CASSPQTATNEKLFF.

The rearrangement uses TRBV5-4 and TRBJ1-1; D is perhaps TRBD1 (6 bases). Trimming took 0 bases from V and 2 from J, leaving 11 bases between them. Germline CDR1 SGHNT, CDR2 YYREEE (reference sequence). The CDR3 consists of 15 residues. CDR3 sequence reads: CASSLGGRGNTEAFF. The CDR3 DNA reads TGTGCCAGCAGCTTGGGGGGGCGCGGAAACACTGAAGCTTTCTTT.

This chain links TRBV10-3 with TRBJ2-1; perhaps D is TRBD1 or TRBD2 (5 bases each). The V gene lost 4 bases and the J gene lost 5 bases, with 21 bases spanning the gap. The CDR3 is 17 amino acids. Germline V CDR1 and CDR2: ENHRY, SYGVKD. The CDR3 nucleotides read TGTGCCATCAGTGGGTTCACCGGGACGGAGTCCCACAATGAGCAGTTCTTC. It yields the protein CAISGFTGTESHNEQFF.

The chain joins TRBV5-6 to TRBJ2-7, with 12 bases identical to TRBD2. V trimming: 4 bases; J trimming: 7 bases; junction bases outside the gene matches: 15. Germline CDR1 SGHDT, CDR2 YYEEEE. The CDR3 extends over 17 amino acids. The CDR3 coding sequence is TGTGCCAGCAGCGGAAGGCGACTAGCGGGAGCCAGTGGGGAGCAGTACTTC. Protein: CASSGRRLAGASGEQYF.

A word on this clone: The sample contains more than one DNA sequence encoding this CDR3. The chain couples TRBV5-1 to TRBJ2-2, with D perhaps TRBD2 (6 bases). V shed 5 bases and J shed 5 bases, with 10 bases lying between them. Germline assignment: CDR1 SGHRS and CDR2 YFSETQ. The CDR3 is 13 residues long. DNA for the CDR3: TGCGCCAGCAGGGGGGGTCAAACCGGGGAGCTGTTTTTT. This translates into CASRGGQTGELFF.